The subject of this entry is one T cell receptor (beta chain). Its target is unknown. Using its own MiXCR run on the 5' RACE reads, TCRdb lists one record per CDR3 protein. The sample includes roughly 500,000 distinct CDR3 sequences, roughly 21% of them seen just once. This entry is derived from a study of T cells after yellow fever vaccination. Study-wide points: Subsequent booster samples again held most clones from primary vaccination (less than 98% CD4, about 85% CD8).

The receptor was derived from a man aged 30 to 45 who received the YFV17D yellow fever vaccine. The sample here was PBMCs, taken 15 days after the yellow fever booster vaccination.

The CDR3 DNA sequence: TGCAGTGCTACAGGGACAGGGGGTGGGTTCGCTGAAGCTTTCTTT. Protein sequence: CSATGTGGGFAEAFF. This rearrangement joins TRBV20-1 to TRBJ1-1, with 11 bases aligning to TRBD1. CDR3 length equals 15 residues. Germline loops: CDR1 DFQATT, CDR2 SNEGSKA (reference sequence). V dropped 4 bases and J dropped 6; count of bases not matched to a gene: 10.